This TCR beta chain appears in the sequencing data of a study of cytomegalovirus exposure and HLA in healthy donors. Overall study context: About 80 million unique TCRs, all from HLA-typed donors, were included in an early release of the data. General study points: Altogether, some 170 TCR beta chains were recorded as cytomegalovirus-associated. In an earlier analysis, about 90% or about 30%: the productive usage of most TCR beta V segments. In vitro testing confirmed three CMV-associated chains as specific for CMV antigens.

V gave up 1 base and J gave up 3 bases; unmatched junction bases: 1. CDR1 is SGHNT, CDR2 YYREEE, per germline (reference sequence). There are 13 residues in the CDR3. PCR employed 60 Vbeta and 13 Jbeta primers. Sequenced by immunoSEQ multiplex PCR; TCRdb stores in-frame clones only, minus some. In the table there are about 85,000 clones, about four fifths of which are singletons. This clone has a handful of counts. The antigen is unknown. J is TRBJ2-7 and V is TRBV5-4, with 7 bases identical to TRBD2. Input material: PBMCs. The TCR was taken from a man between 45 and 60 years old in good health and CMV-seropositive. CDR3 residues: CASSLSSGYEQYF. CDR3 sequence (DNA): TGTGCCAGCAGCTTGTCTAGCGGCTACGAGCAGTACTTC.